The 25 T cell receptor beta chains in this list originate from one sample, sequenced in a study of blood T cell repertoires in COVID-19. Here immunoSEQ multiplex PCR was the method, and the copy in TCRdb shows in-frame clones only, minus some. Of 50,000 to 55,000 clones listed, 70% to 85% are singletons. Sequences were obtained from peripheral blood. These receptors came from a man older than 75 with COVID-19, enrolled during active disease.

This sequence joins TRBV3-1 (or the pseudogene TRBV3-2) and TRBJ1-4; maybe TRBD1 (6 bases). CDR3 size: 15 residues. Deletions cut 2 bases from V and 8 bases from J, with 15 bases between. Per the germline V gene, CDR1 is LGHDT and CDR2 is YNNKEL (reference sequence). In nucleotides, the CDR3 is TGTGCCAGCAGCCAATTCGGGACAAATGGGGAAAAACTGTTTTTT. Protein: CASSQFGTNGEKLFF.

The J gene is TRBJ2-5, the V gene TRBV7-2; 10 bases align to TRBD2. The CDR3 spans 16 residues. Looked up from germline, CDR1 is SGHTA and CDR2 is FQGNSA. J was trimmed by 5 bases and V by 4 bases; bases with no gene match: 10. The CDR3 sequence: CASSSSLAGAVETQYF. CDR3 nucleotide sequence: TGTGCCAGCAGCTCTTCTCTAGCGGGAGCGGTGGAGACCCAGTACTTC.

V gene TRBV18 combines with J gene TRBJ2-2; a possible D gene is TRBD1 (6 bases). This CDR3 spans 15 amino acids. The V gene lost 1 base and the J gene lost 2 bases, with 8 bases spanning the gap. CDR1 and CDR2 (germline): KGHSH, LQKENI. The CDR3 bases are TGTGCCAGCTCACCACAGGGGGATAACACCGGGGAGCTGTTTTTT. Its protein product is CASSPQGDNTGELFF.

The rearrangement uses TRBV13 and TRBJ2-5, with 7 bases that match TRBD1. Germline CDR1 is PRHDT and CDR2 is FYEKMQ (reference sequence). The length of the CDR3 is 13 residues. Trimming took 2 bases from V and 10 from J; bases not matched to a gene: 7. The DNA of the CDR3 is TGTGCCAGCAGCTTATCGGGGCAGGGGGACCAGTACTTC. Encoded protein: CASSLSGQGDQYF.

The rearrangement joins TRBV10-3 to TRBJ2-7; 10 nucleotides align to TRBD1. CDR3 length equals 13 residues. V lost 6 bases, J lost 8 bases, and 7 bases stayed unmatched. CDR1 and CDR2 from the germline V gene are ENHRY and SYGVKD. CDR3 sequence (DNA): TGTGCCATCAGCCGACCGGGACAGGGGAAGCAGTACGTC. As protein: CAISRPGQGKQYV.

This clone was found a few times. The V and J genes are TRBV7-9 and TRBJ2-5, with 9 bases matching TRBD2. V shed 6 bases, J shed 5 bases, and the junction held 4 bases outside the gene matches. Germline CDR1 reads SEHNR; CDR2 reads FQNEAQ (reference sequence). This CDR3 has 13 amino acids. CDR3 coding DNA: TGTGCCAGCAGATATAGCGGGAGCGAGACCCAGTACTTC. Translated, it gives CASRYSGSETQYF.

CDR3 in amino acids: CASSLSSANEAFF. Written as DNA, the CDR3 is TGTGCCAGCAGTTTATCTTCAGCGAATGAAGCTTTCTTT. The genes are TRBV12-3 or TRBV12-4 and TRBJ1-1, with unresolved D. V was trimmed by 2 bases and J by 7 bases, leaving 11 bases between them. This CDR3 has 13 residues.

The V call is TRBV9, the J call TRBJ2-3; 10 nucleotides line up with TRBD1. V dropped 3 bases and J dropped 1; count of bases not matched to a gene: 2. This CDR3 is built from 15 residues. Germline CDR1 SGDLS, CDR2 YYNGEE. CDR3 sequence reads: CASSDGTGGTDTQYF. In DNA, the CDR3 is TGTGCCAGCAGCGACGGGACAGGGGGCACAGATACGCAGTATTTT.

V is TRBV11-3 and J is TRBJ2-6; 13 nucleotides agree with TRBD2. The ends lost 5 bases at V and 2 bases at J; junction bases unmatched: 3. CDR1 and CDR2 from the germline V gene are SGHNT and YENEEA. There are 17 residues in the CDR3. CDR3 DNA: TGTGCCAGCAGCCCCGGACTAGCGGGAGCTGGGGCCAACGTCCTGACTTTC. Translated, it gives CASSPGLAGAGANVLTF.

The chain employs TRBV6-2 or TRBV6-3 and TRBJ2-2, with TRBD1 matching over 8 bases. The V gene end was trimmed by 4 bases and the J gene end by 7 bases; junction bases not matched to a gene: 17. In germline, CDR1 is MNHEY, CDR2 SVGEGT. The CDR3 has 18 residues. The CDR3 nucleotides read TGTGCCAGCAGTTGGGTTCCTCCGGGACAGGCCAATATCGGGGAGCTGTTTTTT. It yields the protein CASSWVPPGQANIGELFF.

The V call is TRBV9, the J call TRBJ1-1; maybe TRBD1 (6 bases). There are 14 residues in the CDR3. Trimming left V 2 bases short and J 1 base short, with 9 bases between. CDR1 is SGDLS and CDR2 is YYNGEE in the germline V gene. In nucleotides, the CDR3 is TGTGCCAGCAGCGTCCGGACAGAGAACACTGAAGCTTTCTTT. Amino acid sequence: CASSVRTENTEAFF.

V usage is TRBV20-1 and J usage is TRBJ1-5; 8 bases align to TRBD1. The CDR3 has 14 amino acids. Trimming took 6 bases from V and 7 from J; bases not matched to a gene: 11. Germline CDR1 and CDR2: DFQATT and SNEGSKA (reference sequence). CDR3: CSASRTGNRQPQHF. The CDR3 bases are TGCAGTGCCAGTAGGACAGGGAATAGGCAGCCCCAGCATTTT.

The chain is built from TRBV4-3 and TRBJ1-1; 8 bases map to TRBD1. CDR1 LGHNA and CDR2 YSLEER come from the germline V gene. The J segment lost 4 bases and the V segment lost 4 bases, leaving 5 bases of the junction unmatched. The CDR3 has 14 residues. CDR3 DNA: TGCGCCAGCAGCCCACAGGGGGGTGGCACTGAAGCTTTCTTT. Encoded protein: CASSPQGGGTEAFF.

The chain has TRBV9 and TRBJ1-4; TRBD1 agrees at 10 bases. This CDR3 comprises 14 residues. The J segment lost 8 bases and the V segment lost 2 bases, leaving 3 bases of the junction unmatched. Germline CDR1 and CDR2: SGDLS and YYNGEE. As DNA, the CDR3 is TGTGCCAGCAGCGTTGACAGGGGGCGGGAAAAACTGTTTTTT. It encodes CASSVDRGREKLFF.

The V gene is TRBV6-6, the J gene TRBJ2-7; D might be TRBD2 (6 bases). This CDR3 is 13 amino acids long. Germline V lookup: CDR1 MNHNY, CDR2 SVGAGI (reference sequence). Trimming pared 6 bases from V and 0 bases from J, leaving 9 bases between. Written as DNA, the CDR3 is TGTGCCAGCAGCCGCGGGGTCTCCTACGAGCAGTACGTC. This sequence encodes CASSRGVSYEQYV.

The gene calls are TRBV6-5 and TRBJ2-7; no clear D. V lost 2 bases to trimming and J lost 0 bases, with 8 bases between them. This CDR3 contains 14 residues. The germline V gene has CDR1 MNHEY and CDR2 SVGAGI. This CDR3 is CASSYGPSSYEQYV. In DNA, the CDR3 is TGTGCCAGCAGTTACGGTCCTAGCTCCTACGAGCAGTACGTC.

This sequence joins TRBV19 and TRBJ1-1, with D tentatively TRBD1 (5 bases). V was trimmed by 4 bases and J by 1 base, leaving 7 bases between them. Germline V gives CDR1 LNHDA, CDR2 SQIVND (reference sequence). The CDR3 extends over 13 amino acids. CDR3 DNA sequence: TGTGCCAGTAGTAGGGACTGGAACACTGAAGCTTTCTTT. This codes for CASSRDWNTEAFF. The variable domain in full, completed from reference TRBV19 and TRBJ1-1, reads DGGITQSPKYLFRKEGQNVTLSCEQNLNHDAMYWYRQDPGQGLRLIYYSQIVNDFQKGDIAEGYSVSREKKESFPLTVTSAQKNPTAFYLCASSRDWNTEAFFGQGTRLTVV.

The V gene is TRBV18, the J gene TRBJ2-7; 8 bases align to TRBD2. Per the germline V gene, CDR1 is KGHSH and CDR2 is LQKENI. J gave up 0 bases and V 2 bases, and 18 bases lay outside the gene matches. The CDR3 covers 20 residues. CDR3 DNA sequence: TGTGCCAGCTCACCAAGGAGCGGGAGATCATATCGAAGTAGCTCCTACGAGCAGTACGTC. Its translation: CASSPRSGRSYRSSSYEQYV.

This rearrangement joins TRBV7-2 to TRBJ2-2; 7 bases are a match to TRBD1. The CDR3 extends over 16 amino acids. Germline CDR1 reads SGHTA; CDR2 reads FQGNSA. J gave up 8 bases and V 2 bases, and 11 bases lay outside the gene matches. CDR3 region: CASSLLIQGLVGELFF. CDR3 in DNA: TGTGCCAGCAGCTTACTAATACAGGGGCTGGTGGGGGAGCTGTTTTTT.

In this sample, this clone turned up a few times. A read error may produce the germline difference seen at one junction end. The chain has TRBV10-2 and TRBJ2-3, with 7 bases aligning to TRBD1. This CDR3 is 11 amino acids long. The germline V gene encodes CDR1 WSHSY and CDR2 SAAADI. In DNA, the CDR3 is TGCGCCAGCAGTGACCTCGGGACAGCCGATTTT. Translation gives CASSDLGTADF.

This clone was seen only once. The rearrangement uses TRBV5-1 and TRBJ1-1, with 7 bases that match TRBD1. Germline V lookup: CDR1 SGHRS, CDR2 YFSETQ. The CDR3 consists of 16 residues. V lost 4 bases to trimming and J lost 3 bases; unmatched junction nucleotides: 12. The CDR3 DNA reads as TGCGCCAGCAGCCTGGGACAGAGAATGTTGGACACTGAAGCTTTCTTT. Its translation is CASSLGQRMLDTEAFF.

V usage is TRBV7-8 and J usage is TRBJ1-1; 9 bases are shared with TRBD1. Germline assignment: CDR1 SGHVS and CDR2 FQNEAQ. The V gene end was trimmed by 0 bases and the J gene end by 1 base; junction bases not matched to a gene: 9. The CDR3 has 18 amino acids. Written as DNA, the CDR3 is TGTGCCAGCAGCTTAGCATGGGACAGGGCATCCAGGAACACTGAAGCTTTCTTT. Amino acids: CASSLAWDRASRNTEAFF. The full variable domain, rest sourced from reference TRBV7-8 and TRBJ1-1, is GAGVSQSPRYKVAKRGQDVALRCDPISGHVSLFWYQQALGQGPEFLTYFQNEAQLDKSGLPSDRFFAERPEGSVSTLKIQRTQQEDSAVYLCASSLAWDRASRNTEAFFGQGTRLTVV.

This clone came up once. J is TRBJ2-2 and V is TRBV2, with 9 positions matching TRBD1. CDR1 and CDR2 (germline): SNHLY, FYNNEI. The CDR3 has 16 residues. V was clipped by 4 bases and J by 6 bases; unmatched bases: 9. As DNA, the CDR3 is TGTGCCAGCAGTGTTCCGGGACAGGGTAAATCCGGGGAGCTGTTTTTT. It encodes CASSVPGQGKSGELFF.

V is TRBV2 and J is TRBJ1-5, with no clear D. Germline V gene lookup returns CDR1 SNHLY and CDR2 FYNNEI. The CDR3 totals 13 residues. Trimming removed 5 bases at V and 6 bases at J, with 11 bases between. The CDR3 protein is CASSRGGTQPQHF. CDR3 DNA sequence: TGTGCCAGCAGTCGAGGCGGCACTCAGCCCCAGCATTTT.

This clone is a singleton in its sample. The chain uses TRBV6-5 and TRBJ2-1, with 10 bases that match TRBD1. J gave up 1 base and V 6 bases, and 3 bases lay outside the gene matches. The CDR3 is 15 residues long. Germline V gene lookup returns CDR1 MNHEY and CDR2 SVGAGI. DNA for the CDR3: TGTGCCAGCAGGGACAGGGGGATATCCTACAATGAGCAGTTCTTC. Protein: CASRDRGISYNEQFF.